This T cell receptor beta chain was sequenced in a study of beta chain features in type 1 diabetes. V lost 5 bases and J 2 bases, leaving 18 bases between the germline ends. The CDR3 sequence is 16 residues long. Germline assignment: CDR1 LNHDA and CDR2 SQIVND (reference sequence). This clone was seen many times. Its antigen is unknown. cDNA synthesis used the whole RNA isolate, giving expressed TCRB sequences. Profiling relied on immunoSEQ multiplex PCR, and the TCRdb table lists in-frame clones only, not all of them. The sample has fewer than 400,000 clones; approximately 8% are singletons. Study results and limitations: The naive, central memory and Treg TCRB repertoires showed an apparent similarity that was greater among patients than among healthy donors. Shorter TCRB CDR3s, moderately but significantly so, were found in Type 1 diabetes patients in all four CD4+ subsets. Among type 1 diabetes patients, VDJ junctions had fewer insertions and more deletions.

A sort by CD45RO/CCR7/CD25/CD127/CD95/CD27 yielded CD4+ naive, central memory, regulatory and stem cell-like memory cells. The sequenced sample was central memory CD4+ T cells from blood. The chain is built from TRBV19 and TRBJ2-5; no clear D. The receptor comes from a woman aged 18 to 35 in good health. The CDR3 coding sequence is TGTGCCAGTAGTCGTGAAGGATGGAGCCTGCAAGAGACCCAGTACTTC. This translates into CASSREGWSLQETQYF.